The rows below give T cell receptor beta chains drawn from one sample of a study of radiation and T cells in renal cell carcinoma. Assay: immunoSEQ multiplex PCR; the TCRdb copy retains only in-frame clones and omits some. The table shows about 150,000 clones, with roughly 84% occurring only once. The sample here was blood, taken from a patient whose treatment included radiotherapy and nephrectomy. The receptor set was obtained from a woman between 45 and 65 years old with renal cell carcinoma. The CDR3 runs from the conserved cysteine through the conserved F or W. Fields, in order: V gene, clone size, J gene, D gene, CDR3 protein, CDR3 DNA. A D gene is named only where the DNA matches it firmly. Size values are once, few and many counts, or a class for expanded clones, and some rows have none.

v_gene: TRBV9
abundance: -
j_gene: TRBJ1-6
d_gene: -
CDR3aa: CASSVPNSPLHF
CDR3nt: TGTGCCAGCAGCGTACCAAATTCACCCCTCCACTTT

v_gene: TRBV7-9
abundance: -
j_gene: TRBJ2-2
d_gene: -
CDR3aa: CASSLGLNTGELFF
CDR3nt: TGTGCCAGCAGCCTCGGGCTTAACACCGGGGAGCTGTTTTTT

v_gene: TRBV7-2
abundance: -
j_gene: TRBJ2-3
d_gene: -
CDR3aa: CASSFGSLADTQYF
CDR3nt: TGTGCCAGCAGCTTTGGGAGTCTGGCAGATACGCAGTATTTT

v_gene: TRBV7-2
abundance: -
j_gene: TRBJ2-1
d_gene: TRBD2
CDR3aa: CASSLRGAGGAQNEQFF
CDR3nt: TGTGCCAGCAGCCTGCGGGGAGCGGGGGGGGCCCAAAATGAGCAGTTCTTC

v_gene: TRBV28
abundance: once
j_gene: TRBJ1-5
d_gene: TRBD1
CDR3aa: CASDRGRQPQHF
CDR3nt: TGTGCCAGCGACAGGGGCCGTCAGCCCCAGCATTTT

v_gene: TRBV19
abundance: -
j_gene: TRBJ1-5
d_gene: -
CDR3aa: CASSISKRQPQHF
CDR3nt: TGTGCCAGTAGTATATCGAAAAGGCAGCCCCAGCATTTT

v_gene: TRBV5-8
abundance: once
j_gene: TRBJ2-5
d_gene: -
CDR3aa: CASSWGVGQETQYF
CDR3nt: TGTGCCAGCAGCTGGGGTGTGGGGCAAGAGACCCAGTACTTC

v_gene: TRBV7-2
abundance: -
j_gene: TRBJ1-5
d_gene: -
CDR3aa: CASSQTLSGIGNQPQHF
CDR3nt: TGTGCCAGCAGCCAGACCCTGAGTGGTATTGGCAATCAGCCCCAGCATTTT

v_gene: TRBV5-1
abundance: -
j_gene: TRBJ2-7
d_gene: -
CDR3aa: CASSLQGRSYEQYF
CDR3nt: TGCGCCAGCAGCTTGCAGGGCAGATCCTACGAGCAGTACTTC

v_gene: TRBV19
abundance: once
j_gene: TRBJ1-5
d_gene: -
CDR3aa: CASSIGESNQPQHF
CDR3nt: TGTGCCAGTAGTATCGGGGAGAGCAATCAGCCCCAGCATTTT

v_gene: TRBV5-1
abundance: -
j_gene: TRBJ2-1
d_gene: -
CDR3aa: CASSLEGVSYNEQFF
CDR3nt: TGCGCCAGCAGCTTGGAAGGAGTCTCCTACAATGAGCAGTTCTTC

v_gene: TRBV6-5
abundance: -
j_gene: TRBJ1-1
d_gene: -
CDR3aa: CASSYSGFMNTEAFF
CDR3nt: TGTGCCAGCAGTTACTCTGGGTTCATGAACACTGAAGCTTTCTTT

v_gene: TRBV11-3
abundance: -
j_gene: TRBJ2-3
d_gene: TRBD2
CDR3aa: CASSPLRTSHTQYF
CDR3nt: TGTGCCAGCAGCCCTCTTCGGACTAGTCATACGCAGTATTTT

v_gene: TRBV10-3
abundance: -
j_gene: TRBJ2-3
d_gene: TRBD2
CDR3aa: CATNPSGGLSTDTQYF
CDR3nt: TGTGCCACCAATCCTAGCGGGGGGCTGAGCACAGATACGCAGTATTTT

v_gene: TRBV10-3
abundance: -
j_gene: TRBJ2-7
d_gene: TRBD1
CDR3aa: CAISESPGQGTYEQYF
CDR3nt: TGTGCCATCAGTGAGTCCCCGGGACAGGGCACCTACGAGCAGTACTTC

v_gene: TRBV5-4
abundance: few
j_gene: TRBJ2-1
d_gene: -
CDR3aa: CASSTRGSYNEQFF
CDR3nt: TGTGCCAGCAGCACTCGGGGCTCCTACAATGAGCAGTTCTTC

v_gene: TRBV19
abundance: few
j_gene: TRBJ1-6
d_gene: -
CDR3aa: CASSDRQALILHF
CDR3nt: TGTGCCAGTAGTGACAGGCAGGCGTTGATCCTCCACTTT